Shown below are 8 T cell receptor beta chains from a single sample sequenced in a study of early T cells in non-severe SARS-CoV-2 infection. TCRdb itself ran the 5' RACE reads through MiXCR, one entry per CDR3 protein. The table lists around 84,000 distinct CDR3 sequences, about 10% of them singletons. The sample was whole blood, taken at baseline. The receptors shown here come from an adult who was a healthcare worker with PCR-confirmed SARS-CoV-2 infection or an uninfected control (not recorded which).

The chain is built from TRBV12-3 or TRBV12-4 and TRBJ2-2, with D unclear. The V gene lost 1 base and the J gene lost 5 bases, with 14 bases spanning the gap. The CDR3 spans 16 residues. The CDR3 spells CASSLGLRWLTGELFF. The CDR3 region has the DNA TGTGCCAGCAGTTTAGGGTTGCGCTGGCTAACCGGGGAGCTGTTTTTT.

The sample holds one count of this clonotype. This rearrangement joins TRBV7-6 to TRBJ2-5; D is possibly TRBD1 or TRBD2 (6 bases each). Trimming pared 5 bases from V and 1 base from J, leaving 26 bases between. The CDR3 has 19 residues. CDR1 and CDR2 (germline): SGHVS, FNYEAQ. CDR3 DNA: TGTGCCAGCAGCCGCCCCCGGGATCCCCAAGGGGGGACCCAAGAGACCCAGTACTTC. Encoded protein: CASSRPRDPQGGTQETQYF.

This clonotype was found a few times. The rearrangement uses TRBV27 and TRBJ1-4, with 9 bases lining up with TRBD1. The V segment lost 6 bases and the J segment 4 bases; nucleotides outside the gene matches: 12. The CDR3 runs 17 residues. Germline V gene lookup returns CDR1 MNHEY and CDR2 SMNVEV (reference sequence). As DNA, the CDR3 is TGTGCCAGCAGCAAAACAGGGGGCGTCCCCTTTAATGAAAAACTGTTTTTT. It is translated as CASSKTGGVPFNEKLFF.

At least ten counts were recorded for this clonotype. The chain combines TRBV12-3 or TRBV12-4 with TRBJ1-1; the D is unclear. Trimming took 2 bases from V and 1 from J, leaving 5 bases between them. This CDR3 has 13 residues. The CDR3 region has the DNA TGTGCCAGCAGTTTACCAGGGAACACTGAAGCTTTCTTT. This encodes CASSLPGNTEAFF.

This clonotype was found a few times. J is TRBJ2-7 and V is TRBV11-2, with 8 positions matching TRBD2. Germline V gives CDR1 SGHAT, CDR2 FQNNGV. After removal of 4 bases from V and 2 bases from J, the junction contained 7 bases not matched to a gene. The CDR3 spans 15 residues. CDR3: CASSSRGGTPYEQYF. The CDR3 nucleotides are TGTGCCAGCAGCTCCCGGGGGGGGACTCCCTACGAGCAGTACTTC.

This clonotype has just a few counts. CDR3 coding DNA: TGTGCAAGTCGCTTAAGGTTACGGGACAGGGGACCCAATGAGCAGTTCTTC. This sequence encodes CASRLRLRDRGPNEQFF. This chain joins TRBV12-2 and TRBJ2-1; TRBD1 was called by the table and not checked on the DNA. TRBV12-2 is noted as a pseudogene. CDR3 length: 17 amino acids.

This clonotype was counted ten times or more. The chain employs TRBV21-1 and TRBJ2-7. TRBV21-1 is classified as a pseudogene. This CDR3 contains 15 residues. The CDR3 here is CASSKTLASSYEQYF. The CDR3, as DNA: TGTGCCAGCAGCAAAACCCTTGCGAGCTCCTACGAGCAGTACTTC.

This chain's CDR3 is CASSQDWEVSSEAFF. CDR3 nucleotides: TGTGCCAGCAGCCAAGATTGGGAGGTTAGCTCAGAAGCTTTCTTT. The V gene is TRBV4-2, the J gene TRBJ1-1, with D uncertain. V was clipped by 0 bases and J by 8 bases, with 16 bases between them. This CDR3 is built from 15 residues. Germline CDR1 is LGHNA and CDR2 is YNFKEQ.